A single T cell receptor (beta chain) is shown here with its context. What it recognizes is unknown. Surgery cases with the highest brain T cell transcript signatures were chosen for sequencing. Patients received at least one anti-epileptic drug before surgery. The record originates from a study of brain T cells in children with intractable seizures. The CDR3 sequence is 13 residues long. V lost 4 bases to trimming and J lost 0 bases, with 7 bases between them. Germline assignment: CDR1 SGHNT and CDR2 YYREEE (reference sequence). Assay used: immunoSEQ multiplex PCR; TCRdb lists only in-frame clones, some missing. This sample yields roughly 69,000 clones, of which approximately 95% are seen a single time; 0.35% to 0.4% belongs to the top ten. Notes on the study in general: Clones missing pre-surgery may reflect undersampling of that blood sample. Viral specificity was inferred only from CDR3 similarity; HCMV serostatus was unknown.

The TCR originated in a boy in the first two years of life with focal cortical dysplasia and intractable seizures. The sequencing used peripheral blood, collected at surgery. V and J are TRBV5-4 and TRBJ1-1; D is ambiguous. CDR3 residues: CASSLNMNTEAFF. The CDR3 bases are TGTGCCAGCAGCCTGAACATGAACACTGAAGCTTTCTTT.